These 10 T cell receptor beta chains were all obtained from the same sample, sequenced in a study of early T cells in non-severe SARS-CoV-2 infection. TCRdb redid the calling of the 5' RACE reads with MiXCR, one entry per CDR3 protein. This sample carries approximately 37,000 distinct CDR3 sequences, around 4.5% of them seen once, and the ten largest clones take 4.5% to 6%. The sequenced sample was whole blood. The source is an adult who was a healthcare worker with PCR-confirmed SARS-CoV-2 infection or an uninfected control (not recorded which).

This clonotype was counted many times. V gene TRBV6-2 or TRBV6-3 combines with J gene TRBJ1-5, with D unclear. In germline, CDR1 is MNHEY, CDR2 SVGEGT. The CDR3 is 14 amino acids. Trimming removed 2 bases from V and 3 bases from J, with 8 bases in between. The CDR3 sequence: CASSYDGFNQPQHF. The CDR3 DNA reads TGTGCCAGCAGTTACGACGGGTTCAATCAGCCCCAGCATTTT.

This clonotype was detected ten times or more. The rearrangement links TRBV5-1 to TRBJ2-5; 7 positions match TRBD2. Per the germline V gene, CDR1 is SGHRS and CDR2 is YFSETQ. This CDR3 is built from 16 residues. V shed 4 bases and J 5 bases; nucleotides not matched to a gene: 14. As DNA, the CDR3 is TGCGCCAGCAGCCTGGGGGGGACTCATCGACGGGAGACCCAGTACTTC. Translating it yields CASSLGGTHRRETQYF.

The table lists this clonotype with a few counts. This chain links TRBV29-1 with TRBJ2-7, with TRBD1 matching over 7 bases. Germline V gene data show CDR1 as SQVTM and CDR2 as ANQGSEA. Germline trimming cut 4 bases from V and 2 bases from J; bases unmatched to any gene: 8. CDR3 size: 14 residues. CDR3 coding DNA: TGCAGCGTTGTCTTCCCGGGACAGCCCTACGAGCAGTACTTC. Its translation: CSVVFPGQPYEQYF.

Many counts were recorded for this clonotype. The chain combines TRBV5-4 with TRBJ2-1; 7 bases align to TRBD2. Germline CDR1 is SGHNT and CDR2 is YYREEE (reference sequence). Trimming removed 4 bases from V and 5 bases from J; junction bases left unmatched: 6. The CDR3 spans 14 residues. The CDR3, as DNA: TGTGCCAGCAGCACGGGAGGCGGAAACAATGAGCAGTTCTTC. Residues: CASSTGGGNNEQFF.

The chain links TRBV4-3 to TRBJ1-3, with D hard to call. The length of the CDR3 is 15 residues. The V gene lost 0 bases and the J gene lost 6 bases, with 12 bases spanning the gap. In germline, CDR1 is LGHNA, CDR2 YSLEER. In nucleotides, the CDR3 is TGCGCCAGCAGCCAAGATGCACTTAGGGAAAACACCATATATTTT. Protein: CASSQDALRENTIYF.

The J gene is TRBJ2-7, the V gene TRBV20-1; TRBD2 matches at 14 bases. V dropped 5 bases and J dropped 10; count of bases not matched to a gene: 7. Germline-derived CDR1 and CDR2 are DFQATT and SNEGSKA (reference sequence). This CDR3 spans 13 amino acids. The chain's CDR3 is CSAAGLAGGIQYF. The CDR3 coding sequence is TGCAGTGCTGCCGGACTAGCGGGAGGAATTCAGTACTTC.

This clonotype has ten or more counts. This sequence joins TRBV7-9 and TRBJ1-6, with 8 nucleotides matching TRBD1. Germline CDR1 reads SEHNR; CDR2 reads FQNEAQ (reference sequence). Unmatched junction bases numbered 6, after V lost 6 bases and J lost 5 bases. The CDR3 length is 15 residues. Here the CDR3 reads CASRQGALDNSPLHF. CDR3 in DNA: TGTGCCAGCAGGCAGGGGGCTCTCGATAATTCACCCCTCCACTTT.

Sample share makes this clonotype medium-sized (0.01 to 0.1%). This chain links TRBV20-1 with TRBJ2-5, with 7 bases matching TRBD2. V dropped 3 bases and J dropped 2; count of bases not matched to a gene: 6. Germline CDR1 and CDR2: DFQATT and SNEGSKA (reference sequence). The CDR3 loop spans 14 amino acids. The CDR3 loop is CSASFLRGQETQYF. The CDR3 bases are TGCAGTGCTAGTTTTCTGCGGGGGCAAGAGACCCAGTACTTC.

For this clonotype: The germline gene is not matched at one end of the junction; a read error may be the cause. V gene TRBV2 combines with J gene TRBJ2-1, with TRBD1 as a possible D gene (5 bases). Germline CDR1 reads SNHLY; CDR2 reads FYNNEI. The CDR3 runs 12 residues. The CDR3 coding sequence is TGTGCCAGCAGGGAAGGGGTCGATGAGCAGTTCTTC. Translated: CASREGVDEQFF.

Written as DNA, the CDR3 is TGCGCCAGCAGCCCGAATCCGGGACAGCTCTCCTACGAGCAGTACTTC. It specifies CASSPNPGQLSYEQYF. The rearrangement uses TRBV10-2 and TRBJ2-7; TRBD1 aligns across 7 bases. There are 16 residues in the CDR3. The J segment lost 0 bases and the V segment lost 6 bases, leaving 11 bases of the junction unmatched. The V gene's germline CDR1 is WSHSY and CDR2 SAAADI.